This TCR beta chain was identified during a study of Ad26.COV2.S vaccination and SARS-CoV-2 variants. About the study: Administration of Ad26.COV2.S was intramuscular, either once or twice 56 days apart. Study conclusions and caveats: Similar non-spike TCR breadth was seen in vaccine and placebo recipients.

The assay was immunoSEQ multiplex PCR, and TCRdb's table has in-frame clones only and misses some. Among over 200,000 clones, more than 75% were seen once, and the ten largest hold roughly a tenth. Trimming shortened V by 0 bases and J by 4 bases, and 10 bases separated the two germline ends. The CDR3 is made up of 14 amino acids. Germline CDR1 SGHTA, CDR2 FQGNSA. About this clone: Its specificity is not known.

Treatment specified: approximately 18 received Ad26.COV2.S at low or high dose, single or two shots; about 5 received placebo; per-sample allocation not given. Samples came from day 63 after the first vaccine or placebo injection. This receptor was obtained from a person between 18 and 65 years old who received the Ad26.COV2.S COVID-19 vaccine or a placebo. Here the sequenced sample was peripheral blood, taken in a trial of Ad26.COV2.S vaccine versus placebo. This rearrangement joins TRBV7-2 to TRBJ2-7; unclear D gene. The CDR3 sequence: CASSLAPSLYEQYF. In nucleotides, the CDR3 is TGTGCCAGCAGCTTAGCGCCCAGTTTGTACGAGCAGTACTTC.